Sequencing of this T cell receptor beta chain was carried out in a study of cytomegalovirus exposure and HLA in healthy donors. CDR3 size: 13 residues. CDR1 is MDHEN, CDR2 SYDVKM, per germline. Trimming stripped 8 bases from V and 3 bases from J, with 13 bases between. Method: immunoSEQ multiplex PCR; TCRdb's copy keeps in-frame clones and lacks some. The sample carries some 63,000 clones, about 90% recorded once. This chain links TRBV28 with TRBJ1-2; TRBD1 might be the D (6 bases). The sequence came from a woman younger than 30 in good health and CMV-seronegative. Sequencing input: PBMCs. The CDR3 is CASRLDSDYGYTF. DNA for the CDR3: TGTGCCAGCCGACTGGACAGCGACTATGGCTACACCTTC.